These T cell receptor beta chains were read from a single sample in a study of blood T cell repertoires in COVID-19. Produced via immunoSEQ multiplex PCR; TCRdb's table is partial and in-frame only. This table holds approximately 110,000 clones, over 70% found once. Input material: peripheral blood. These receptors all come from a middle-aged man with acute or convalescent COVID-19. Both conserved end residues are part of each CDR3. The order of the fields is J gene, clone size, V gene, D gene, CDR3 DNA, CDR3 protein. A D gene is named only where the DNA matches it firmly. The size field is filled for only some rows; it gives once, few, many or a size class.

TRBJ2-2 . TRBV6-5 TRBD1 TGTGCCAGCAGTTACGACAGGGTTTTGGGCGGGGAGCTGTTTTTT CASSYDRVLGGELFF
TRBJ1-6 . TRBV27 TRBD1 TGTGCCAGCAGAACCTCACAGGGGGCCCCGGGATCACCCCTCCACTTT CASRTSQGAPGSPLHF
TRBJ2-3 few TRBV20-1 . TGCAGTGCTAGTTCGGGCGGGTTTAGCACAGATACGCAGTATTTT CSASSGGFSTDTQYF
TRBJ2-3 . TRBV18 TRBD2 TGTGCCAGCTCAGTACTGAGCGGGGGGGCGGCAGATACGCAGTATTTT CASSVLSGGAADTQYF
TRBJ1-2 . TRBV18 TRBD1 TGTGCCAGCTCACCATCGGTACAGGGGGCAGAGGGCTACACCTTC CASSPSVQGAEGYTF
TRBJ2-3 . TRBV28 TRBD1 TGTGCCACCGATGAAACAGGGGGCAACACAGATACGCAGTATTTT CATDETGGNTDTQYF
TRBJ1-5 . TRBV19 . TGTGCCAGTAGTATTCCTAAGCCGAGGGTTCAGCCCCAGCATTTT CASSIPKPRVQPQHF
TRBJ1-1 . TRBV18 . TGTGCCAGCTCACCTTACGGCGGGGGGGCCGGGACTGAAGCTTTCTTT CASSPYGGGAGTEAFF
TRBJ1-1 . TRBV7-9 . TGTGCCAGCATCCCACAAACCATGAACACTGAAGCTTTCTTT CASIPQTMNTEAFF
TRBJ2-3 once TRBV6-1 . TGTGCCAGCAGTGAGGGGGGAACTTCAGATACGCAGTATTTT CASSEGGTSDTQYF
TRBJ1-6 . TRBV6-5 . TGTGCCAGCAGTAGTGGGCCCGTGAATTCACCCCTCCACTTT CASSSGPVNSPLHF
TRBJ1-1 . TRBV5-6 . TGTGCCAGCAGCTCCCTCGGAAGAGGACTTCTGGATAGGGCTGAAGCTTTCTTT CASSSLGRGLLDRAEAFF
TRBJ1-5 . TRBV19 TRBD1 TGTGCCAGTAGTACACAGGGGACCTTCGTAACGGGTCAGCCCCAGCATTTT CASSTQGTFVTGQPQHF
TRBJ1-1 . TRBV5-6 . TGTGCCAGCAGCTTGGACTTGGGGGGGACTGAAGCTTTCTTT CASSLDLGGTEAFF
TRBJ2-6 . TRBV5-1 . TGCGCCAGCAGCTTGGCCGACAGAGCTGGGGCCAACGTCCTGACTTTC CASSLADRAGANVLTF
TRBJ2-1 . TRBV9 . TGTGCCAGCAGCTCAACTGGGGGTGCGGGGGCATACAATGAGCAGTTCTTC CASSSTGGAGAYNEQFF
TRBJ1-6 . TRBV5-6 TRBD1 TGTGCCAGCAGCCCGGGACAGGGGAATTCACCCCTCCACTTT CASSPGQGNSPLHF
TRBJ1-6 . TRBV27 TRBD1 TGTGCCAGCAGTTCGGACAGGAGAAATTCACCCCTCCACTTT CASSSDRRNSPLHF